This TCR beta chain was observed in a study of cytomegalovirus exposure and HLA in healthy donors. Study summary: Genotyping showed roughly 81% of 398 donors falling in the Caucasian-associated ancestry cluster. Study outcomes and limitations: Roughly 170 TCR beta chains were listed as cytomegalovirus-associated.

About this clone itself: What it binds is unknown.

13 Jbeta primers and 60 Vbeta primers were used for the PCR. Libraries were prepared by immunoSEQ multiplex PCR; TCRdb keeps only in-frame clonotypes and omits some of them. The sample carries about 200,000 clones, over 65% recorded once. The sequence was obtained from a man younger than 35 in good health and CMV-seronegative. The sequencing input was PBMCs.

The CDR3 sequence: CAWSVDSSGANVLTF. The CDR3 region has the DNA TGTGCCTGGAGTGTCGACAGCTCTGGGGCCAACGTCCTGACTTTC. This rearrangement joins TRBV30 to TRBJ2-6; D is perhaps TRBD1 (5 bases). This CDR3 has 15 residues. The germline gives CDR1 GTSNPN, CDR2 SVGIG (reference sequence). V gave up 0 bases and J gave up 0 bases, with 6 bases separating them.